These 20 T cell receptor beta chains share one sample of origin, sequenced in a study of T cell responses to AZD1222 COVID-19 vaccine. TCRdb keeps only in-frame clones here, not all; method: immunoSEQ multiplex PCR. This table holds over 120,000 clones, approximately 90% found once. Here the sequenced sample was peripheral blood, taken on day 0 of AZD1222 vaccination. The receptors derive from an adult in good health.

The J gene is TRBJ1-1, the V gene TRBV14; 10 bases match TRBD1. Trimming at V came to 3 bases and at J to 8 bases, leaving 9 bases not matched to a gene. Germline V gives CDR1 SGHDN, CDR2 FVKESK. This CDR3 has 15 amino acids. The CDR3 DNA follows: TGTGCCAGCAGCCACGTCGGACAGGGGGTGAAAGAAGCTTTCTTT. This gives the protein CASSHVGQGVKEAFF.

The rearrangement links TRBV7-2 to TRBJ2-3; 10 positions agree with TRBD1. The germline V gene encodes CDR1 SGHTA and CDR2 FQGNSA. The CDR3 is made up of 14 amino acids. V trimming: 1 base; J trimming: 8 bases; junction bases outside the gene matches: 3. In nucleotides, the CDR3 is TGTGCCAGCAGCTTAGTGACAGGGGGCAGTACGCAGTATTTT. Protein sequence: CASSLVTGGSTQYF.

This chain's CDR3 is CASSLGGSLGGANVLTF. For the CDR3, the DNA is TGTGCCAGCAGCTTAGGGGGCAGTCTAGGTGGGGCCAACGTCCTGACTTTC. The V and J genes are TRBV7-2 and TRBJ2-6, with D perhaps matching TRBD1 (5 bases). The germline V and J ends were trimmed by 1 base and 3 bases, with 13 bases remaining between them. CDR1 and CDR2 from the germline V gene are SGHTA and FQGNSA. The CDR3 covers 17 residues.

The J gene is TRBJ1-5, the V gene TRBV18; D is ambiguous. Germline loops: CDR1 KGHSH, CDR2 LQKENI. The CDR3 spans 13 residues. The germline V and J ends were trimmed by 6 bases and 5 bases, with 11 bases remaining between them. The CDR3 nucleotides are TGTGCCAGCTCCCTCCTCGTTGATCAGCCCCAGCATTTT. Its protein is CASSLLVDQPQHF.

This chain joins TRBV5-1 and TRBJ2-7, with 7 bases that match TRBD1. Germline V gene sequence: CDR1 SGHRS, CDR2 YFSETQ. Trimming removed 0 bases from V and 3 bases from J; junction bases left unmatched: 6. This CDR3 comprises 15 residues. Written as DNA, the CDR3 is TGCGCCAGCAGCTTGGCATTTTCAGGGGGCTACGAGCAGTACTTC. Translation: CASSLAFSGGYEQYF.

The V and J genes are TRBV28 and TRBJ2-7; the D gene is possibly TRBD2 (5 bases). Germline-derived CDR1 and CDR2 are MDHEN and SYDVKM. The CDR3 contains 12 residues. V was cut by 3 bases and J by 6 bases, with 9 bases left in between. The CDR3 protein is CASSFGLAEQYF. The DNA of the CDR3 is TGTGCCAGCAGTTTTGGGCTAGCCGAGCAGTACTTC.

V is TRBV5-4 and J is TRBJ2-5; D gene ambiguous. This CDR3 has 13 residues. Germline CDR1 reads SGHNT; CDR2 reads YYREEE (reference sequence). Trimming took 4 bases from V and 0 from J, leaving 7 bases between them. The CDR3 loop is CASSISNQETQYF. For the CDR3, the DNA is TGTGCCAGCAGCATTTCCAACCAAGAGACCCAGTACTTC.

In DNA, the CDR3 is TGTGCCAGCAAGAAAACACCAACCGGGGAGCTGTTTTTT. This translates into CASKKTPTGELFF. The chain links TRBV9 to TRBJ2-2, with D unresolved. Germline values: CDR1 SGDLS, CDR2 YYNGEE. The CDR3 covers 13 residues. The ends were cut back, 6 bases at V and 5 bases at J, with 11 bases in the middle.

This chain joins TRBV6-5 and TRBJ2-5; 10 bases line up with TRBD1. This CDR3 has 13 residues. V was pared by 8 bases and J by 12 bases, with 12 bases of the junction left unmatched. The V gene's germline CDR1 is MNHEY and CDR2 SVGAGI. Here the CDR3 reads CASSLGGQGTKYF. CDR3 nucleotide sequence: TGTGCCAGCTCGTTAGGGGGACAGGGGACTAAGTACTTC.

This chain joins TRBV18 and TRBJ1-4; D is undetermined. This CDR3 has 14 amino acids. Germline lookup yields CDR1 KGHSH and CDR2 LQKENI. V lost 0 bases and J lost 0, with 2 bases in between. The DNA of the CDR3 is TGTGCCAGCTCACCACCGTCAACTAATGAAAAACTGTTTTTT. Translated: CASSPPSTNEKLFF.

The chain is built from TRBV5-4 and TRBJ2-7, with TRBD1 identical over 7 bases. CDR1 SGHNT and CDR2 YYREEE come from the germline V gene (reference sequence). V shed 3 bases, J shed 2 bases, and the junction held 11 bases outside the gene matches. CDR3 length: 16 residues. DNA of the CDR3: TGTGCCAGCAGCTCCCCGACAGGGCTTCAGACCTACGAGCAGTACTTC. Residues: CASSSPTGLQTYEQYF.

This clone has just one count. This chain links TRBV20-1 with TRBJ2-5, with TRBD2 matching 11 bases. Trimming at V came to 3 bases and at J to 5 bases, leaving 5 bases not matched to a gene. Germline V gives CDR1 DFQATT, CDR2 SNEGSKA (reference sequence). This CDR3 has 14 amino acids. The CDR3 is CSASSGGDWETQYF. For the CDR3, the DNA is TGCAGTGCTAGTAGCGGGGGGGACTGGGAGACCCAGTACTTC.

The chain recombines TRBV3-1 (or the pseudogene TRBV3-2) with TRBJ1-3; D uncertain. The V gene's germline CDR1 is LGHDT and CDR2 YNNKEL (reference sequence). Deletions cut 4 bases from V and 8 bases from J, with 12 bases between. There are 13 residues in the CDR3. Here the CDR3 reads CASSPESWDTIYF. The CDR3 DNA reads TGTGCCAGCAGCCCCGAGAGTTGGGACACCATATATTTT.

This clone has only one observation. This chain joins TRBV7-8 and TRBJ1-1, with D maybe TRBD1 (6 bases). This CDR3 contains 16 residues. The V end was cut by 6 bases, the J end by 0 bases, with 17 bases between. Germline assignment: CDR1 SGHVS and CDR2 FQNEAQ. The CDR3 is CASSERGLGLNTEAFF. For the CDR3, the DNA is TGTGCCAGCAGTGAACGGGGGCTGGGCTTGAACACTGAAGCTTTCTTT. The full variable domain, in which reference TRBV7-8 and TRBJ1-1 provide the parts outside the CDR3, is GAGVSQSPRYKVAKRGQDVALRCDPISGHVSLFWYQQALGQGPEFLTYFQNEAQLDKSGLPSDRFFAERPEGSVSTLKIQRTQQEDSAVYLCASSERGLGLNTEAFFGQGTRLTVV.

The rearrangement joins TRBV11-3 to TRBJ2-7, with D perhaps assigned TRBD1 or TRBD2 (5 bases each). V was pared by 5 bases and J by 6 bases, with 14 bases between. This CDR3 comprises 13 residues. Germline CDR1 reads SGHNT; CDR2 reads YENEEA. This CDR3 reads CASSTFEGTEQYF. The CDR3 nucleotides are TGTGCCAGCAGCACCTTCGAAGGGACCGAGCAGTACTTC.

This clone was seen a handful of times. V is TRBV7-6 and J is TRBJ2-1, with D perhaps matching TRBD1 or TRBD2 (5 bases each). V shed 3 bases and J shed 0 bases, with 9 bases lying between them. CDR1 is SGHVS and CDR2 is FNYEAQ in the germline V gene. This CDR3 spans 15 amino acids. CDR3 sequence reads: CASSFLGDSYNEQFF. CDR3 DNA: TGTGCCAGCAGCTTCCTGGGGGACTCCTACAATGAGCAGTTCTTC.

V gene TRBV6-5 combines with J gene TRBJ2-7, with 9 positions matching TRBD1. Germline CDR1 reads MNHEY; CDR2 reads SVGAGI. The CDR3 has 15 amino acids. V gave up 0 bases and J gave up 4 bases; unmatched junction bases: 4. Written as DNA, the CDR3 is TGTGCCAGCAGTTACTCCGGGACAGGGAGATACGAGCAGTACTTC. This gives the protein CASSYSGTGRYEQYF.

The rearrangement links TRBV5-1 to TRBJ1-3; weak D call: TRBD1 (6 bases). V lost 4 bases, J lost 0 bases, and 11 bases lay in between. Germline CDR1 is SGHRS and CDR2 is YFSETQ. This CDR3 spans 15 amino acids. The CDR3: CASSKDRPSGNTIYF. CDR3 bases: TGCGCCAGCAGCAAAGACAGGCCCTCTGGAAACACCATATATTTT.

This chain joins TRBV5-1 and TRBJ2-7, with 7 nucleotides matching TRBD2. Trimming took 4 bases from V and 3 from J; bases not matched to a gene: 10. The length of the CDR3 is 15 residues. Germline loops: CDR1 SGHRS, CDR2 YFSETQ. The CDR3 protein is CASSPGGAGFYEQYF. The CDR3 DNA reads as TGCGCCAGCAGCCCCGGGGGAGCGGGATTCTACGAGCAGTACTTC.

This sequence joins TRBV7-9 and TRBJ2-7; D remains unclear. V was cut by 5 bases and J by 2 bases, with 10 bases left in between. In germline, CDR1 is SEHNR, CDR2 FQNEAQ (reference sequence). CDR3 length equals 13 residues. For the CDR3, the DNA is TGTGCCAGCAGCCGGCCCCAAACCTACGAGCAGTACTTC. This sequence encodes CASSRPQTYEQYF.